This record concerns one TCR beta chain sequence. Its antigen remains unknown. Distinct nucleotide sequences in the sample also encode this CDR3. Every subset's genomic DNA went evenly onto several immunoSEQ plates. When replicate PCRs were run on sorted subsets, they used 150 to 250 ng DNA, about 31,000 T cell genomes. Libraries were prepared by immunoSEQ multiplex PCR; TCRdb keeps only in-frame clonotypes and omits some of them. The data hold 2 million to 2.5 million clones, with 85% to 95% observed a single time. This entry is derived from a study of shared clonotypes between healthy human individuals. The study's findings and limits: Non-shared clonotypes had lower generation probabilities than clonotypes shared by all four sorted-subset donors.

CDR3 size: 13 residues. Germline loops: CDR1 SGHTA, CDR2 FQGNSA. Between the trimmed V and J ends, which lost 5 bases and 1 base, there was a span of 8 bases. The V and J genes are TRBV7-2 and TRBJ1-1; D remains ambiguous. The origin of this receptor is a man younger than 35 in good health. Some clones in this sample may be carry-over from other donors' samples. Sequences were obtained from naive CD4+ T cells from PBMCs. Regarding subset: CD45RA+ positively selected. CDR3 amino acids: CASSLEANTEAFF. The CDR3 DNA reads TGTGCCAGCAGCCTTGAGGCGAACACTGAAGCTTTCTTT.